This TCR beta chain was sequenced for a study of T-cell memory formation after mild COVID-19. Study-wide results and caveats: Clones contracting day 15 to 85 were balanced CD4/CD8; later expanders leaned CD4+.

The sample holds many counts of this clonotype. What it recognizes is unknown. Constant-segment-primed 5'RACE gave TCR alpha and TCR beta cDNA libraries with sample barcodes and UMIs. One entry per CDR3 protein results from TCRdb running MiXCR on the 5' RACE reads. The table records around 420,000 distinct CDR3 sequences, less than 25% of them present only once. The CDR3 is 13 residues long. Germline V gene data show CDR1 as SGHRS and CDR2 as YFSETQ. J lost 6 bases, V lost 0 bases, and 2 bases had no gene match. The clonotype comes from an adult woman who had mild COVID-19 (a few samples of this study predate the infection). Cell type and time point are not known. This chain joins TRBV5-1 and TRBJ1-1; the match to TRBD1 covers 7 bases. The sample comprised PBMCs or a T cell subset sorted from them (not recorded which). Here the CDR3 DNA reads TGCGCCAGCAGCTTGGGAGACAGGGCTGAAGCTTTCTTT. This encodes CASSLGDRAEAFF.